The 8 T cell receptor beta chains below come from one sample, sequenced in a study of radiation and T cells in renal cell carcinoma (dated by TCRdb to about 2020). The library was prepared using the immunoSEQ multiplex PCR assay. TCRdb's version of the immuneACCESS table is confined to in-frame rearrangements and falls short of the full clone set. An unresolved V gene accounts for under half of the shortfall where checked; the remainder is of unknown origin. The sample table holds some 76,000 clones, of which over 80% were seen once. The top ten hold approximately 5% of the sample. Sample time point, as interpreted from the label and publication: blood 2 weeks post-SBRT. Read against the paper, the sample's treatment or condition label means: 15 Gy SBRT to primary tumor, nephrectomy 4 weeks later. The sequences come from blood, collected from a patient whose treatment included radiotherapy and nephrectomy. These receptors were taken from a man aged 60 to 69 with renal cell carcinoma.

V usage is TRBV10-3 and J usage is TRBJ2-3, with TRBD1 matching over 7 bases. This CDR3 is built from 15 residues. V lost 8 bases, J lost 4 bases, and 12 bases stayed unmatched. CDR1 ENHRY and CDR2 SYGVKD come from the germline V gene. The CDR3 region has the DNA TGTGCCATCGGAGTTGGGCAGGGGGACCCAGATACGCAGTATTTT. It yields the protein CAIGVGQGDPDTQYF.

The chain employs TRBV6-1 and TRBJ1-5; D possibly corresponds to TRBD1 (5 bases). Trimming shortened V by 6 bases and J by 0 bases, and 9 bases separated the two germline ends. The V gene's germline CDR1 is MNHNS and CDR2 SASEGT. The CDR3 length is 14 residues. The CDR3, as DNA: TGTGCCAGCAGGGGGGAGAATAGCAATCAGCCCCAGCATTTT. It translates to CASRGENSNQPQHF.

This clone was seen only a few times. V is TRBV10-1 and J is TRBJ2-1; 9 nucleotides line up with TRBD2. This CDR3 is built from 15 residues. Germline V lookup: CDR1 WNHNN, CDR2 SYGVQD (reference sequence). Unmatched junction bases numbered 8, after V lost 6 bases and J lost 5 bases. The CDR3: CASSEGLARHNEQFF. DNA of the CDR3: TGCGCCAGCAGCGAGGGACTAGCCCGACACAATGAGCAGTTCTTC.

This clone was picked up a small number of times. The chain combines TRBV5-4 with TRBJ2-5; perhaps D is TRBD1 or TRBD2 (6 bases each). Trimming stripped 3 bases from V and 5 bases from J, with 14 bases between. CDR1 and CDR2 (germline): SGHNT, YYREEE (reference sequence). The CDR3 runs 14 residues. CDR3 nucleotides: TGTGCCAGCAGCTCCGGGGGCCGGGGGGAGACCCAGTACTTC. Translated, it gives CASSSGGRGETQYF.

This chain uses TRBV18 with TRBJ2-7; the match to TRBD1 covers 12 bases. V shed 3 bases, J shed 6 bases, and the junction held 6 bases outside the gene matches. CDR1 KGHSH and CDR2 LQKENI come from the germline V gene. This CDR3 region has 15 residues. The DNA for the CDR3 is TGTGCCAGCTCACCTCAGCCGGGACAGGGGGCCGAGCAGTACTTC. Its translation is CASSPQPGQGAEQYF. The variable domain in full, with the rest retrieved from reference TRBV18 and TRBJ2-7, is NAGVMQNPRHLVRRRGQEARLRCSPMKGHSHVYWYRQLPEEGLKFMVYLQKENIIDESGMPKERFSAEFPKEGPSILRIQQVVRGDSAAYFCASSPQPGQGAEQYFGPGTRLTVT.

This sequence joins TRBV29-1 and TRBJ2-7, with D tentatively TRBD1 (5 bases). The germline V gene encodes CDR1 SQVTM and CDR2 ANQGSEA. CDR3 length: 13 residues. Trimming removed 4 bases at V and 2 bases at J, with 12 bases between. This chain's CDR3 is CSVVRQGPYEQYF. In nucleotides, the CDR3 is TGCAGCGTTGTAAGGCAGGGTCCCTACGAGCAGTACTTC.

This clone appeared a few times. The rearrangement uses TRBV18 and TRBJ2-6; no reliable D call. The CDR3 spans 14 residues. V gave up 3 bases and J gave up 0 bases, with 3 bases separating them. Germline lookup yields CDR1 KGHSH and CDR2 LQKENI. CDR3 amino acids: CASSPSSGANVLTF. The CDR3 DNA reads TGTGCCAGCTCACCGAGCTCTGGGGCCAACGTCCTGACTTTC.

This clone was found a few times. The chain is built from TRBV7-8 and TRBJ2-7; TRBD1 might be the D (6 bases). CDR3 length equals 17 residues. V dropped 5 bases and J dropped 2 bases, with 22 bases sitting between them. From germline, CDR1 is SGHVS and CDR2 FQNEAQ. In DNA form, the CDR3 reads TGTGCCAGCAGCCCCCTCCAAAGAGGACAGCCAACCTACGAGCAGTACTTC. Protein: CASSPLQRGQPTYEQYF.